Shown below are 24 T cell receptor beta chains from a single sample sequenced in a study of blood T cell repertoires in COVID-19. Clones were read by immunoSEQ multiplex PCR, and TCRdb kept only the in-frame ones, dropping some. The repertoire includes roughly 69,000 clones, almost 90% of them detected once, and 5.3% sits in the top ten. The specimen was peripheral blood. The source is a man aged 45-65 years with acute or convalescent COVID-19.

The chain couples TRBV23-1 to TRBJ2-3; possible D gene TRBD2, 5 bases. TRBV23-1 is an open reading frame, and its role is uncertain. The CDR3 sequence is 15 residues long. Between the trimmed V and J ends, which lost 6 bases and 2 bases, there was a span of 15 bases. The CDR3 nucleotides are TGCGCCAGCAGCCAGCCCACGGGAATCACAGATACGCAGTATTTT. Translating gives CASSQPTGITDTQYF.

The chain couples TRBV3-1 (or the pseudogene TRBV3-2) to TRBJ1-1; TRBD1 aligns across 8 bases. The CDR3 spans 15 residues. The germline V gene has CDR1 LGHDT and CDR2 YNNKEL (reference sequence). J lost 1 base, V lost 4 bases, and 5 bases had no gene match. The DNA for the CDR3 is TGTGCCAGCAGCCCATCACAGGGGGGGAACACTGAAGCTTTCTTT. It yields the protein CASSPSQGGNTEAFF.

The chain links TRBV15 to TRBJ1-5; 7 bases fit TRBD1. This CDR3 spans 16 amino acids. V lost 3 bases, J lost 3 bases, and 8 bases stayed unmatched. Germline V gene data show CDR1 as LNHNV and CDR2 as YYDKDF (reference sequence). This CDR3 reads CATSSVLTGNNQPQHF. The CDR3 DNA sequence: TGTGCCACCAGCAGTGTGTTGACAGGGAACAATCAGCCCCAGCATTTT. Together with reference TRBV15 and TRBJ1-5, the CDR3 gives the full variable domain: DAMVIQNPRYQVTQFGKPVTLSCSQTLNHNVMYWYQQKSSQAPKLLFHYYDKDFNNEADTPDNFQSRRPNTSFCFLDIRSPGLGDTAMYLCATSSVLTGNNQPQHFGDGTRLSIL.

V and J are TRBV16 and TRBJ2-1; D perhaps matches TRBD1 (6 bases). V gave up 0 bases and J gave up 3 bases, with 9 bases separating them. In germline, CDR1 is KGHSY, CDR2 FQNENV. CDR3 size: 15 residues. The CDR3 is CASSQSEDSYNEQFF. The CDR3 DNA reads TGTGCCAGCAGCCAATCAGAGGACAGCTACAATGAGCAGTTCTTC.

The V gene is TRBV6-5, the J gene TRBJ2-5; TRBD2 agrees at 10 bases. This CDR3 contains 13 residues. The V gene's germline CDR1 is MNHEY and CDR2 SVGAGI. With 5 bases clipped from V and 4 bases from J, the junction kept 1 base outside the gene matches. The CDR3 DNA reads TGTGCCAGCAGTCTAGCGGGAGCAGAGACCCAGTACTTC. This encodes CASSLAGAETQYF.

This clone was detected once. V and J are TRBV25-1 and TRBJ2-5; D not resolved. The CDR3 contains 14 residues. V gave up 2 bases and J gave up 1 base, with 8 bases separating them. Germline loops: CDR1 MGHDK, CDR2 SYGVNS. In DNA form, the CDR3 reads TGTGCCAGCAGTGAACTCGACACCCAAGAGACCCAGTACTTC. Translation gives CASSELDTQETQYF.

CDR3 sequence (DNA): TGTGCCAGCAGTTACCCACCAGGGGCGAACTATGGCTACACCTTC. Encoded protein: CASSYPPGANYGYTF. V and J are TRBV6-5 and TRBJ1-2; a possible D gene is TRBD1 (6 bases). This CDR3 spans 15 amino acids. V lost 2 bases and J 2 bases, leaving 12 bases between the germline ends. The germline CDR1 and CDR2 sequences are MNHEY and SVGAGI.

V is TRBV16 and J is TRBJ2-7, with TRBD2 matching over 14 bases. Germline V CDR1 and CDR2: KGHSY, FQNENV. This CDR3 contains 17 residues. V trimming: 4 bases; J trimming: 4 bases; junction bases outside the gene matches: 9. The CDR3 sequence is CASSPPGTSGSLYEQYF. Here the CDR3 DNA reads TGTGCCAGCAGCCCCCCGGGGACTAGCGGGAGTCTGTACGAGCAGTACTTC.

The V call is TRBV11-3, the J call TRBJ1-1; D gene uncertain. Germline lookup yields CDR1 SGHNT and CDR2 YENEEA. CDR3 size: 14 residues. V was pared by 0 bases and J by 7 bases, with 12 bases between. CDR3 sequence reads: CASSLEPLGVEAFF. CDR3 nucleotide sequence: TGTGCCAGCAGCTTAGAACCCCTCGGAGTTGAAGCTTTCTTT.

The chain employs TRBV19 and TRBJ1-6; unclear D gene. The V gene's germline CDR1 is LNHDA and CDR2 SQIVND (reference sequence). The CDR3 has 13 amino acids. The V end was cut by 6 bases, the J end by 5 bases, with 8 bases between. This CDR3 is CASRDIDNSPLHF. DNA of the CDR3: TGTGCCAGTAGAGACATAGATAATTCACCCCTCCACTTT.

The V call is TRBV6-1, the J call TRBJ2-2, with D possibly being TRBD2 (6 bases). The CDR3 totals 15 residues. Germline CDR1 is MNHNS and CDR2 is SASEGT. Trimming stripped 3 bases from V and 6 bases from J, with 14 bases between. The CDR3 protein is CASSEGRLGPGELFF. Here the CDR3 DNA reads TGTGCCAGCAGTGAGGGAAGACTAGGCCCCGGGGAGCTGTTTTTT.

The CDR3 protein is CASSPDTDYEQYF. CDR3 coding DNA: TGTGCCAGCAGCCCGGACACAGATTACGAGCAGTACTTC. V usage is TRBV7-2 and J usage is TRBJ2-7; a possible D gene is TRBD1 (5 bases). Germline CDR1 SGHTA, CDR2 FQGNSA. The CDR3 covers 13 residues. V gave up 5 bases and J gave up 4 bases, with 12 bases separating them. The full variable domain, its missing parts supplied by reference TRBV7-2 and TRBJ2-7, is GAGVSQSPSNKVTEKGKDVELRCDPISGHTALYWYRQSLGQGLEFLIYFQGNSAPDKSGLPSDRFSAERTGGSVSTLTIQRTQQEDSAVYLCASSPDTDYEQYFGPGTRLTVT.

The CDR3 DNA reads as TGTGCCAGCAGCCGGGAAGAGACCCAGTACTTC. Translated, it gives CASSREETQYF. This chain links TRBV11-1 with TRBJ2-5; D is unclear. The germline CDR1 and CDR2 sequences are SGHAT and FQDESV (reference sequence). There are 11 residues in the CDR3. Trimming removed 5 bases from V and 3 bases from J, with 4 bases in between.

CDR3 sequence: CASSFPDRFETQYF. Written as DNA, the CDR3 is TGTGCCAGTAGTTTCCCCGACAGGTTTGAGACCCAGTACTTC. This rearrangement joins TRBV19 to TRBJ2-5; tentative D call: TRBD1 (6 bases). This CDR3 has 14 amino acids. V was pared by 5 bases and J by 5 bases, with 15 bases between. Germline V lookup: CDR1 LNHDA, CDR2 SQIVND (reference sequence). The variable domain in full, with the rest retrieved from reference TRBV19 and TRBJ2-5, is DGGITQSPKYLFRKEGQNVTLSCEQNLNHDAMYWYRQDPGQGLRLIYYSQIVNDFQKGDIAEGYSVSREKKESFPLTVTSAQKNPTAFYLCASSFPDRFETQYFGPGTRLLVL.

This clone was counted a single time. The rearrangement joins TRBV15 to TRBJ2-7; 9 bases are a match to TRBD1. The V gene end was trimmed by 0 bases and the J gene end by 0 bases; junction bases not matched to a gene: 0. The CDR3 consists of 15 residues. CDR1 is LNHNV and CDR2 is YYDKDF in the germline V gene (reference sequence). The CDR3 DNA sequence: TGTGCCACCAGCAGAGAGACAGGGGGCTCCTACGAGCAGTACTTC. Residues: CATSRETGGSYEQYF.

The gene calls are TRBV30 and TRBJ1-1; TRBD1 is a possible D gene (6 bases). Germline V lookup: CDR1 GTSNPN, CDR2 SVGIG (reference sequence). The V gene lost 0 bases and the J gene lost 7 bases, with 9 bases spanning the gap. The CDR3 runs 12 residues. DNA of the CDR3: TGTGCCTGGAGTGTACAGGGCGGTGAAGCTTTCTTT. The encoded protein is CAWSVQGGEAFF.

CDR3 bases: TGTGCCAGCTCACCATTAGACACAACGAACACTGAAGCTTTCTTT. Its protein is CASSPLDTTNTEAFF. The chain links TRBV18 to TRBJ1-1; D ambiguous. The CDR3 has 15 amino acids. Trimming removed 2 bases from V and 1 base from J, with 11 bases in between. CDR1 and CDR2 (germline): KGHSH, LQKENI.

In DNA, the CDR3 is TGCAGTGCTGGGAGGCCGACTGAAGCTTTCTTT. Protein product: CSAGRPTEAFF. This chain links TRBV20-1 with TRBJ1-1; D ambiguous. V was clipped by 5 bases and J by 5 bases, with 9 bases between them. Per germline, CDR1 DFQATT and CDR2 SNEGSKA (reference sequence). This CDR3 is built from 11 residues.

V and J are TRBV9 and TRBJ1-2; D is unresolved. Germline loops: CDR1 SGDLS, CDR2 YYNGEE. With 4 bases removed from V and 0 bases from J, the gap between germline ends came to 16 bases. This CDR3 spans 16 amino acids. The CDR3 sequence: CASSHAQAGTNYGYTF. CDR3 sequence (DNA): TGTGCCAGCAGCCACGCCCAGGCAGGTACTAACTATGGCTACACCTTC.

The CDR3 loop is CASSLARDRQETQYF. CDR3 nucleotides: TGTGCCAGCAGCTTAGCGCGGGACAGACAAGAGACCCAGTACTTC. The V gene is TRBV11-3, the J gene TRBJ2-5, with D tentatively TRBD1 (7 bases). The CDR3 has 15 residues. Germline V gene sequence: CDR1 SGHNT, CDR2 YENEEA. Trimming took off 1 base at V and 2 bases at J, with 11 bases between the two ends.

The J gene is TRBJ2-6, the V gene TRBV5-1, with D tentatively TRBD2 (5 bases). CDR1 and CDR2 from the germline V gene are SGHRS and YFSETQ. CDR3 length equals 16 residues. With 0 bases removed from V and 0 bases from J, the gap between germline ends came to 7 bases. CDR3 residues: CASSLERSSGANVLTF. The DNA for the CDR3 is TGCGCCAGCAGCTTGGAGCGGAGCTCTGGGGCCAACGTCCTGACTTTC.

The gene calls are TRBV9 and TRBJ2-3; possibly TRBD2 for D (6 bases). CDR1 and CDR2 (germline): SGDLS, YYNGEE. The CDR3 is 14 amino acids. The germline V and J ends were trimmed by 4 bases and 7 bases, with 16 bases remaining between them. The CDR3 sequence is CASSPRTSTNTQYF. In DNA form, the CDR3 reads TGTGCCAGCAGCCCGAGAACTAGCACCAATACGCAGTATTTT.

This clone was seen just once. The DNA of the CDR3 is TGTGCCATCAGTGAGTTGACACTTTACGGTACCGGGGAGCTGTTTTTT. As protein: CAISELTLYGTGELFF. This sequence joins TRBV10-3 and TRBJ2-2; D remains unclear. Germline CDR1 ENHRY, CDR2 SYGVKD. Between the trimmed V and J ends, which lost 1 base and 5 bases, there was a span of 14 bases. This CDR3 has 16 amino acids.

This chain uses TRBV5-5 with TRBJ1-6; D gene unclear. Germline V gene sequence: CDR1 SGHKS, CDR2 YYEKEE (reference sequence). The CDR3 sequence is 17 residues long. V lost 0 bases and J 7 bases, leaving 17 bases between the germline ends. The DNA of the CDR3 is TGTGCCAGCAGCTTGGTTGGCGGCGGCAGCCTAAATTCACCCCTCCACTTT. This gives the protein CASSLVGGGSLNSPLHF. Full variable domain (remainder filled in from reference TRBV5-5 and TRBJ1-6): DAGVTQSPTHLIKTRGQQVTLRCSPISGHKSVSWYQQVLGQGPQFIFQYYEKEERGRGNFPDRFSARQFPNYSSELNVNALLLGDSALYLCASSLVGGGSLNSPLHFGNGTRLTVT.